This entry lists 21 T cell receptor beta chains sequenced from one sample in a study of beta chain features in type 1 diabetes. Study results and limitations: Among patients with Type 1 diabetes, TCRB CDR3s were moderately but significantly shorter in every one of the four CD4+ subsets.

Antigens for these TCRs are unknown. What was sequenced were expressed TCRB transcripts, since all of the isolated RNA had been reverse transcribed. Sequencing was performed with immunoSEQ multiplex PCR; in TCRdb, only in-frame clones are kept and a portion is missing. The sample shows more than 100,000 clones, 15% to 20% of them seen only once. The sequencing input was central memory CD4+ T cells from blood. These receptors all come from a man younger than 45 with type 1 diabetes.

The sample holds a few counts of this clone. This CDR3 is CASSLANSYEQYF. In DNA, the CDR3 is TGTGCCAGCAGTTTAGCCAATTCCTACGAGCAGTACTTC. The chain links TRBV27 to TRBJ2-7; D is ambiguous. Deletions cut 2 bases from V and 1 base from J, with 6 bases between. Germline CDR1 reads MNHEY; CDR2 reads SMNVEV (reference sequence). This CDR3 comprises 13 residues.

The genes are TRBV6-6 and TRBJ2-3, with D unresolved. CDR1 is MNHNY and CDR2 is SVGAGI in the germline V gene (reference sequence). V was cut by 1 base and J by 0 bases, with 8 bases left in between. This CDR3 is built from 15 residues. The CDR3 nucleotides read TGTGCCAGCAGTTACTGGCCAGGAAGCACAGATACGCAGTATTTT. As protein: CASSYWPGSTDTQYF.

CDR3 residues: CASSRDSQETQYF. CDR3 sequence (DNA): TGTGCCAGCAGCAGGGACAGCCAAGAGACCCAGTACTTC. The chain couples TRBV7-2 to TRBJ2-5; TRBD1 aligns across 7 bases. J lost 1 base, V lost 5 bases, and 1 base had no gene match. CDR3 length: 13 amino acids. Germline-derived CDR1 and CDR2 are SGHTA and FQGNSA.

The rearrangement uses TRBV29-1 and TRBJ2-7; 8 bases align to TRBD1. From germline, CDR1 is SQVTM and CDR2 ANQGSEA. The CDR3 runs to 12 residues. V lost 4 bases and J lost 2; bases outside the gene matches: 1. The CDR3 DNA reads TGCAGCGTTGGCAGGGGGCCCTACGAGCAGTACTTC. Its translation: CSVGRGPYEQYF.

There are a few counts of this clone. This chain connects TRBV7-9 to TRBJ2-1; TRBD1 agrees at 7 bases. Losses at the gene ends were 4 bases for V and 8 bases for J; bases not matched to a gene: 14. CDR1 is SEHNR, CDR2 FQNEAQ, per germline (reference sequence). The CDR3 runs to 16 residues. DNA of the CDR3: TGTGCCAGCAGCTGGCCAACCCAGGGGGATAAGGATGAGCAGTTCTTC. This codes for CASSWPTQGDKDEQFF. The full variable domain, with the rest looked up from reference TRBV7-9 and TRBJ2-1, is DTGVSQNPRHKITKRGQNVTFRCDPISEHNRLYWYRQTLGQGPEFLTYFQNEAQLEKSRLLSDRFSAERPKGSFSTLEIQRTEQGDSAMYLCASSWPTQGDKDEQFFGPGTRLTVL.

The chain employs TRBV19 and TRBJ1-1, with D uncertain. CDR1 LNHDA and CDR2 SQIVND come from the germline V gene (reference sequence). The CDR3 has 14 residues. Between the trimmed V and J ends, which lost 5 bases and 1 base, there was a span of 11 bases. The CDR3 protein is CASSERRWNTEAFF. CDR3 bases: TGTGCCAGTAGTGAGAGACGGTGGAACACTGAAGCTTTCTTT. The full variable domain, in which reference TRBV19 and TRBJ1-1 provide the parts outside the CDR3, is DGGITQSPKYLFRKEGQNVTLSCEQNLNHDAMYWYRQDPGQGLRLIYYSQIVNDFQKGDIAEGYSVSREKKESFPLTVTSAQKNPTAFYLCASSERRWNTEAFFGQGTRLTVV.

In this sample, this clone turned up a few times. The V and J genes are TRBV7-8 and TRBJ2-3; 10 nucleotides match TRBD2. The CDR3 contains 16 residues. Germline CDR1 and CDR2: SGHVS and FQNEAQ. The trim removed 6 bases at V and 2 bases at J, leaving 8 bases unmatched. The CDR3 nucleotides read TGTGCCAGCAGTTCCGCTAGCGGGGGCTCCACAGATACGCAGTATTTT. Protein sequence: CASSSASGGSTDTQYF.

The table lists this clone with a few counts. The rearrangement links TRBV7-2 to TRBJ2-3; TRBD2 matches at 9 bases. CDR1 is SGHTA, CDR2 FQGNSA, per germline. The V segment lost 5 bases and the J segment 4 bases; nucleotides outside the gene matches: 7. The CDR3 is 15 residues long. The DNA for the CDR3 is TGTGCCAGCAGCCGCAGCGGGGGGTGGGCAGATACGCAGTATTTT. Its protein is CASSRSGGWADTQYF.

This clone was detected a few times. The CDR3 loop reads CSVSGTSGGKNIQYF. DNA of the CDR3: TGCAGCGTTTCCGGGACTAGCGGGGGAAAAAACATTCAGTACTTC. J is TRBJ2-4 and V is TRBV29-1, with TRBD2 matching over 14 bases. In germline, CDR1 is SQVTM, CDR2 ANQGSEA. J lost 4 bases, V lost 5 bases, and 4 bases had no gene match. CDR3 size: 15 residues.

This clone was recorded only once. The chain employs TRBV4-2 and TRBJ2-1, with 7 bases identical to TRBD2. The CDR3 runs to 16 residues. The V and J ends lost 3 bases and 9 bases, in that order; junction bases with no gene match: 14. Germline V gene sequence: CDR1 LGHNA, CDR2 YNFKEQ. The DNA of the CDR3 is TGTGCCAGCAGCCAGAGGGGACTAAACACTGATGGTGAGCAGTTCTTC. It is translated as CASSQRGLNTDGEQFF.

This clone showed up just a few times. This chain links TRBV13 with TRBJ1-2, with a possible D match to TRBD1 (6 bases). Germline-derived CDR1 and CDR2 are PRHDT and FYEKMQ (reference sequence). The CDR3 is 12 residues long. V lost 4 bases, J lost 8 bases, and 11 bases lay in between. The DNA of the CDR3 is TGTGCCAGCAGCTCCACAGGGAAAGGCTACACCTTC. Protein sequence: CASSSTGKGYTF. The whole variable domain, remainder taken from reference TRBV13 and TRBJ1-2, is AAGVIQSPRHLIKEKRETATLKCYPIPRHDTVYWYQQGPGQDPQFLISFYEKMQSDKGSIPDRFSAQQFSDYHSELNMSSLELGDSALYFCASSSTGKGYTFGSGTRLTVV.

A few counts support this clone. The chain couples TRBV5-1 to TRBJ1-2, with D unclear. Germline CDR1 and CDR2: SGHRS and YFSETQ. The CDR3 runs to 14 residues. V was pared by 0 bases and J by 4 bases, with 10 bases between. Written as DNA, the CDR3 is TGCGCCAGCAGCTTGGACCCTTCGAGCTATGGCTACACCTTC. Residues: CASSLDPSSYGYTF.

A few counts support this clone. The V and J genes are TRBV5-1 and TRBJ2-3; 7 positions match TRBD2. Germline V gene data show CDR1 as SGHRS and CDR2 as YFSETQ. The CDR3 contains 17 residues. After removal of 0 bases from V and 6 bases from J, the junction contained 13 bases not matched to a gene. CDR3 nucleotides: TGCGCCAGCAGCTTGGAAGCGGACGTCGGGAGGCACGATACGCAGTATTTT. It yields the protein CASSLEADVGRHDTQYF.

The V and J genes are TRBV4-2 and TRBJ2-2; D gene ambiguous. The V gene's germline CDR1 is LGHNA and CDR2 YNFKEQ. This CDR3 region has 12 residues. The V end lost 0 bases, the J end lost 10 bases, and 6 bases lay between the germline ends. The CDR3 region is CASSQDHQELFF. The CDR3, as DNA: TGTGCCAGCAGCCAAGATCATCAGGAGCTGTTTTTT.

The CDR3 loop reads CASRTQDRVPYEQYF. The CDR3 coding sequence is TGTGCCAGCAGGACGCAGGACAGGGTACCCTACGAGCAGTACTTC. The chain recombines TRBV6-1 with TRBJ2-7; 8 positions agree with TRBD1. The germline V gene encodes CDR1 MNHNS and CDR2 SASEGT. This CDR3 region has 15 residues. Losses at the gene ends were 6 bases for V and 2 bases for J; bases not matched to a gene: 9.

V gene TRBV7-2 combines with J gene TRBJ1-4; D not resolved. V gave up 1 base and J gave up 8 bases, with 8 bases separating them. The CDR3 consists of 13 residues. Germline V gene lookup returns CDR1 SGHTA and CDR2 FQGNSA. Here the CDR3 reads CASSLVGFEKLFF. DNA for the CDR3: TGTGCCAGCAGCTTAGTAGGGTTCGAAAAACTGTTTTTT.

J is TRBJ2-7 and V is TRBV28; 9 nucleotides match TRBD1. The CDR3 is 17 residues long. V shed 3 bases and J 3 bases; nucleotides not matched to a gene: 12. From germline, CDR1 is MDHEN and CDR2 SYDVKM. The CDR3 spells CASSFAGGGTGIYEQYF. DNA for the CDR3: TGTGCCAGCAGTTTCGCAGGAGGCGGGACAGGGATCTACGAGCAGTACTTC.

V is TRBV5-6 and J is TRBJ1-2, with D uncertain. CDR3 length: 12 amino acids. With 2 bases removed from V and 9 bases from J, the gap between germline ends came to 11 bases. CDR1 SGHDT and CDR2 YYEEEE come from the germline V gene. CDR3 loop: CASSLSLHSYTF. The DNA for the CDR3 is TGTGCCAGCAGCTTATCTCTTCACAGCTACACCTTC.

The chain is built from TRBV27 and TRBJ2-3; D is possibly TRBD1 (6 bases). The CDR3 loop spans 14 amino acids. The ends were cut back, 5 bases at V and 3 bases at J, with 12 bases in the middle. Germline CDR1 reads MNHEY; CDR2 reads SMNVEV (reference sequence). The CDR3 sequence is CASSRQGWTDTQYF. The CDR3 region has the DNA TGTGCCAGCAGTAGGCAGGGGTGGACAGATACGCAGTATTTT.

To note about this clone: It differs at one base from a far larger clone, so likely a read error. The same CDR3 also results from other DNA sequences found in this sample. V and J are TRBV4-1 and TRBJ2-5; no clear D. Germline V CDR1 and CDR2: MGHRA, YSYEKL. The CDR3 covers 13 residues. Trimming stripped 0 bases from V and 2 bases from J, with 4 bases between. The CDR3: CASSQDKQETQYF. The CDR3 DNA follows: TGCGCCAGCAGCCAAGATAAACAAGAGACCCAGTACTTC.

A few counts support this clone. The CDR3 coding sequence is TGTGCCAGCAGTTCTGGGAGGGGGCATGGCTACACCTTC. It encodes CASSSGRGHGYTF. This chain uses TRBV6-5 with TRBJ1-2; 7 positions match TRBD1. Looked up from germline, CDR1 is MNHEY and CDR2 is SVGAGI. CDR3 length: 13 amino acids. The trim removed 4 bases at V and 6 bases at J, leaving 5 bases unmatched.